Below, 25 T cell receptor beta chains from the same sample are listed, as sequenced in a study of T cell responses to AZD1222 COVID-19 vaccine. This table comes from immunoSEQ multiplex PCR, and its TCRdb copy is limited to in-frame clones, with some not included. This sample carries about 56,000 clones, 75% to 90% of them seen once, and the ten largest clones take less than 9%. The sample in question was peripheral blood, obtained 28 days after the second AZD1222 dose. The receptors shown here come from an adult who received the AZD1222 COVID-19 vaccine.

This clone was seen more than once but under ten times. The chain combines TRBV5-1 with TRBJ2-1; 11 bases line up with TRBD2. The CDR3 consists of 15 residues. Germline V lookup: CDR1 SGHRS, CDR2 YFSETQ. V was pared by 5 bases and J by 4 bases, with 5 bases of the junction left unmatched. The CDR3 loop reads CASSLTSGIYNEQFF. The CDR3 bases are TGCGCCAGCAGTTTGACTAGCGGGATTTACAATGAGCAGTTCTTC.

CDR3: CASSAGLYGAGTIYF. The CDR3 DNA reads as TGTGCCAGCAGCGCAGGACTCTACGGGGCAGGCACCATATATTTT. The genes are TRBV3-1 (or the pseudogene TRBV3-2) and TRBJ1-3, with D maybe TRBD1 (5 bases). Trimming pared 5 bases from V and 9 bases from J, leaving 20 bases between. This CDR3 is 15 amino acids long. Germline CDR1 and CDR2: LGHDT and YNNKEL (reference sequence).

The V and J genes are TRBV11-2 and TRBJ2-1, with 11 bases fitting TRBD2. The V gene end was trimmed by 2 bases and the J gene end by 5 bases; junction bases not matched to a gene: 2. This CDR3 is 15 amino acids long. The germline V gene encodes CDR1 SGHAT and CDR2 FQNNGV. CDR3 coding DNA: TGTGCCAGCAGCTTAACTAGCGGGAGAGACAATGAGCAGTTCTTC. Translating it yields CASSLTSGRDNEQFF.

The J gene is TRBJ2-7, the V gene TRBV4-1; 7 nucleotides agree with TRBD1. Germline V gene sequence: CDR1 MGHRA, CDR2 YSYEKL. The CDR3 sequence is 15 residues long. The junction had 5 bases not matched to a gene; V was cut back by 0 bases and J by 3 bases. CDR3 in amino acids: CASSQDRGQFYEQYF. The CDR3 DNA follows: TGCGCCAGCAGCCAAGATAGGGGACAGTTCTACGAGCAGTACTTC.

This clone has only one observation. The chain uses TRBV2 and TRBJ1-2; D gene uncertain. The CDR3 totals 13 residues. The V gene lost 3 bases and the J gene lost 7 bases, with 12 bases spanning the gap. Per the germline V gene, CDR1 is SNHLY and CDR2 is FYNNEI. CDR3 sequence (DNA): TGTGCCAGCAGTGATGACGGTGGGGTTGGCTACACCTTC. As protein: CASSDDGGVGYTF. Full variable domain (remainder filled in from reference TRBV2 and TRBJ1-2): EPEVTQTPSHQVTQMGQEVILRCVPISNHLYFYWYRQILGQKVEFLVSFYNNEISEKSEIFDDQFSVERPDGSNFTLKIRSTKLEDSAMYFCASSDDGGVGYTFGSGTRLTVV.

The gene calls are TRBV7-8 and TRBJ1-1, with D possibly matching TRBD1 (6 bases). Deletions cut 6 bases from V and 7 bases from J, with 12 bases between. The CDR3 length is 12 residues. The germline gives CDR1 SGHVS, CDR2 FQNEAQ. CDR3 sequence: CASRIQTGEAFF. The CDR3 DNA sequence: TGTGCCAGCAGGATCCAGACAGGTGAAGCTTTCTTT.

Written as DNA, the CDR3 is TGTGCCAGCAGCCCAATGGGCGGGGGAGAGACCCAGTACTTC. Translation gives CASSPMGGGETQYF. The chain employs TRBV7-2 and TRBJ2-5; the match to TRBD2 covers 7 bases. Germline assignment: CDR1 SGHTA and CDR2 FQGNSA. CDR3 length: 14 amino acids. Trimming at V came to 5 bases and at J to 4 bases, leaving 7 bases not matched to a gene.

This sequence joins TRBV28 and TRBJ2-1; TRBD1 aligns across 10 bases. The CDR3 contains 15 residues. V lost 3 bases to trimming and J lost 8 bases; unmatched junction nucleotides: 7. Germline values: CDR1 MDHEN, CDR2 SYDVKM. The CDR3 region is CASSLGTGERDEQFF. The CDR3 region has the DNA TGTGCCAGCAGTTTGGGGACAGGGGAAAGGGATGAGCAGTTCTTC.

V gene TRBV6-5 combines with J gene TRBJ1-1, with D possibly matching TRBD1 (5 bases). V was clipped by 2 bases and J by 0 bases, with 10 bases between them. The CDR3 length is 15 residues. Germline V gives CDR1 MNHEY, CDR2 SVGAGI. The CDR3 here is CASSYHDRMNTEAFF. The CDR3 nucleotides read TGTGCCAGCAGTTACCACGACAGAATGAACACTGAAGCTTTCTTT.

The V gene is TRBV5-5, the J gene TRBJ2-5, with 7 bases identical to TRBD1. CDR3 length: 15 residues. Trimming cost V 0 bases and J 5 bases; bases outside gene matches: 7. CDR1 and CDR2 from the germline V gene are SGHKS and YYEKEE (reference sequence). CDR3 sequence reads: CASSLDLTGTETQYF. CDR3 coding DNA: TGTGCCAGCAGCTTGGACTTGACAGGGACGGAGACCCAGTACTTC.

The chain is built from TRBV5-6 and TRBJ2-5; TRBD2 aligns across 13 bases. The CDR3 is 16 amino acids. Germline trimming cut 4 bases from V and 4 bases from J; bases unmatched to any gene: 7. Germline CDR1 and CDR2: SGHDT and YYEEEE. The CDR3 bases are TGTGCCAGCAGCCACTGGACTAGCGGGAGAGGAGAGACCCAGTACTTC. It is translated as CASSHWTSGRGETQYF.

This clone was detected a few times. J is TRBJ1-2 and V is TRBV7-6; TRBD1 aligns across 7 bases. The CDR3 totals 16 residues. The germline V gene encodes CDR1 SGHVS and CDR2 FNYEAQ. V was clipped by 5 bases and J by 5 bases; unmatched bases: 14. CDR3 in amino acids: CASSARGKDRLYGYTF. CDR3 in DNA: TGTGCCAGCAGCGCTAGGGGGAAGGACAGGTTATATGGCTACACCTTC.

The chain links TRBV19 to TRBJ2-4; unclear D gene. CDR1 and CDR2 (germline): LNHDA, SQIVND (reference sequence). CDR3 length: 13 residues. V lost 6 bases to trimming and J lost 0 bases, with 6 bases between them. The CDR3 DNA reads TGTGCCAGTAGCGGGCTAGCCAAAAACATTCAGTACTTC. It codes for CASSGLAKNIQYF.

The genes are TRBV4-3 and TRBJ2-7, with a possible D match to TRBD2 (6 bases). The CDR3 runs 16 residues. Germline CDR1 is LGHNA and CDR2 is YSLEER. V gave up 2 bases and J gave up 1 base, with 15 bases separating them. CDR3 nucleotide sequence: TGCGCCAGCAGCCAAAGCGCGAGTCGGGGGTCCTACGAGCAGTACTTC. Amino acids: CASSQSASRGSYEQYF.

The CDR3 DNA reads as TGTGCCAGCAGCCCTGGGACAGGGAACAATCAGCCCCAGCATTTT. Translation: CASSPGTGNNQPQHF. This chain uses TRBV7-6 with TRBJ1-5, with 9 bases lining up with TRBD1. Losses at the gene ends were 5 bases for V and 3 bases for J; bases not matched to a gene: 5. CDR3 length: 15 residues. Germline V gene sequence: CDR1 SGHVS, CDR2 FNYEAQ.

V gene TRBV30 combines with J gene TRBJ1-5; 12 bases map to TRBD1. V shed 5 bases, J shed 7 bases, and the junction held 12 bases outside the gene matches. The CDR3 extends over 16 amino acids. CDR1 is GTSNPN and CDR2 is SVGIG in the germline V gene (reference sequence). DNA for the CDR3: TGTGCCTGGGCCGACCGGGACAGGGGGCGAGGGCAGCCCCAGCATTTT. Translating it yields CAWADRDRGRGQPQHF.

The count of this clone is one. The chain joins TRBV5-1 to TRBJ1-3; D perhaps matches TRBD1 (6 bases). Deletions cut 4 bases from V and 1 base from J, with 12 bases between. CDR3 length: 15 residues. Germline V lookup: CDR1 SGHRS, CDR2 YFSETQ. CDR3 sequence: CASSPGQNSGNTIYF. The CDR3 DNA reads as TGCGCCAGCAGCCCCGGACAGAATTCTGGAAACACCATATATTTT.

The chain recombines TRBV5-6 with TRBJ2-7; 9 nucleotides align to TRBD1. V lost 4 bases to trimming and J lost 8 bases; unmatched junction nucleotides: 10. The CDR3 extends over 14 amino acids. Germline lookup yields CDR1 SGHDT and CDR2 YYEEEE. The CDR3 is CASSGGGQGIKQYF. The CDR3 bases are TGTGCCAGCAGCGGCGGGGGACAGGGAATAAAGCAGTACTTC.

The chain carries TRBV19 and TRBJ1-4; no reliable D call. Germline CDR1 reads LNHDA; CDR2 reads SQIVND (reference sequence). The CDR3 has 14 residues. V was trimmed by 7 bases and J by 5 bases, leaving 14 bases between them. DNA for the CDR3: TGTGCCAGTACCATGGACGGAGCAAATGAAAAACTGTTTTTT. Its protein product is CASTMDGANEKLFF.

This clone turned up a few times. The gene calls are TRBV19 and TRBJ2-7, with unresolved D. In germline, CDR1 is LNHDA, CDR2 SQIVND (reference sequence). This CDR3 is 12 amino acids long. Between the trimmed V and J ends, which lost 5 bases and 0 bases, there was a span of 5 bases. The CDR3 spells CASSSNSYEQYF. The CDR3 region has the DNA TGTGCCAGTAGTTCGAACTCCTACGAGCAGTACTTC.

This clone has a single count. V is TRBV6-5 and J is TRBJ2-6, with D possibly TRBD2 on 5 matching bases. The V and J ends lost 5 bases and 1 base respectively, with 9 bases between them. Germline loops: CDR1 MNHEY, CDR2 SVGAGI. The CDR3 contains 15 residues. The CDR3: CASSNGESGANVLTF. CDR3 DNA: TGTGCCAGCAGTAACGGGGAGTCTGGGGCCAACGTCCTGACTTTC.

This chain connects TRBV5-1 to TRBJ2-7; D may correspond to TRBD1 or TRBD2 (5 bases each). Trimming shortened V by 0 bases and J by 3 bases, and 10 bases separated the two germline ends. CDR3 length equals 14 residues. Germline CDR1 reads SGHRS; CDR2 reads YFSETQ. CDR3 bases: TGCGCCAGCAGCTTGGGGTGGGGACGCTACGAGCAGTACTTC. It encodes CASSLGWGRYEQYF.

V is TRBV5-1 and J is TRBJ1-1; D remains ambiguous. This CDR3 region has 14 residues. Germline CDR1 and CDR2: SGHRS and YFSETQ. The V and J ends lost 2 bases and 1 base respectively, with 9 bases between them. The CDR3 nucleotides read TGCGCCAGCAGCTTAACGTACGGGAACACTGAAGCTTTCTTT. Amino acids: CASSLTYGNTEAFF.

The V gene is TRBV6-5, the J gene TRBJ1-1; D perhaps matches TRBD1 (5 bases). V shed 1 base and J shed 5 bases, with 8 bases lying between them. The germline CDR1 and CDR2 sequences are MNHEY and SVGAGI. This CDR3 spans 13 amino acids. The CDR3 is CASSYYRGTEAFF. The CDR3 bases are TGTGCCAGCAGTTACTATAGGGGAACTGAAGCTTTCTTT.

The V gene is TRBV27, the J gene TRBJ2-2; D is ambiguous. Germline values: CDR1 MNHEY, CDR2 SMNVEV (reference sequence). The CDR3 loop spans 11 amino acids. V lost 10 bases and J 8 bases, leaving 11 bases between the germline ends. CDR3 protein: CATSSTGELFF. The CDR3 bases are TGTGCCACCTCTTCCACTGGGGAGCTGTTTTTT.